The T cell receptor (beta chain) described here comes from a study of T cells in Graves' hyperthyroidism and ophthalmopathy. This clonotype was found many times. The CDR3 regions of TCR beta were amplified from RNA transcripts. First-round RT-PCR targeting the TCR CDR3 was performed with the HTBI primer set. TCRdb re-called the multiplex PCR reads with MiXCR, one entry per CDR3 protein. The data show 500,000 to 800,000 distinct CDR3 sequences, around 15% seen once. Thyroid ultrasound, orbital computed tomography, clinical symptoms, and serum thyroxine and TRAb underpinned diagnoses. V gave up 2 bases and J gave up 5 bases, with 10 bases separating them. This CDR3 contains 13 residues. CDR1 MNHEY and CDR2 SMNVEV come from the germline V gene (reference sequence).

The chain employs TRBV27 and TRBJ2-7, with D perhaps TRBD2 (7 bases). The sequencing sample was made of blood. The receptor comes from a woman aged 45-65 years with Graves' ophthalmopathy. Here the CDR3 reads CASSLGGANEQYF. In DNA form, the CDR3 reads TGTGCCAGCAGTTTAGGGGGGGCTAACGAGCAGTACTTC.